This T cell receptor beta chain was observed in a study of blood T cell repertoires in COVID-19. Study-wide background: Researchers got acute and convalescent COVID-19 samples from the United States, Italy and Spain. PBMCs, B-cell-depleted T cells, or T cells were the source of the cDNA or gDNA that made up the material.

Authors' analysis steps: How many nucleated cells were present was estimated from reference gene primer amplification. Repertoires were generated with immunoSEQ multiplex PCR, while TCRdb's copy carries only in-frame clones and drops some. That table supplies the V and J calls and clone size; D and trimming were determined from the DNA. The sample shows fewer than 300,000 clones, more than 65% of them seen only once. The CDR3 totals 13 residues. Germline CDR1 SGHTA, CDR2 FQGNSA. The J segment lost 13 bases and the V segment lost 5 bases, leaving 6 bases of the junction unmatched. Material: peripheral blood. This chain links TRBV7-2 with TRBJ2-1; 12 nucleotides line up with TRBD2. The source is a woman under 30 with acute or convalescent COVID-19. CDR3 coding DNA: TGTGCCAGCAGCACCGGACTAGCGGGAAGACAGTTCTTC. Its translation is CASSTGLAGRQFF.